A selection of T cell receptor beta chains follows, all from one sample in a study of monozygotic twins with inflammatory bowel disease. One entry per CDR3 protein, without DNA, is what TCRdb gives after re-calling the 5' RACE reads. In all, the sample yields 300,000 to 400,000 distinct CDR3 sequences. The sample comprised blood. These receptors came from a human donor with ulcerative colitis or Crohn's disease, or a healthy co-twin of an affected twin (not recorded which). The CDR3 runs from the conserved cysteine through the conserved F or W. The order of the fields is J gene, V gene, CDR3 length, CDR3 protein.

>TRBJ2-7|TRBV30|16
CAWSVHRLADSYEQYF
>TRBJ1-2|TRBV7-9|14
CASSLASTTSGYTF
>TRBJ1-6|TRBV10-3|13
CATGRNDNSPLHF
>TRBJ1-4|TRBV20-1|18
CSARDSGAAKLTNEKLFF
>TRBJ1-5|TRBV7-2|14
CASSLDRVTSAQHF
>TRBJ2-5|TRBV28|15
CASSLYGTGLKTQYF
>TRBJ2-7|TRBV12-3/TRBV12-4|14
CASSSLTGWSEQYF
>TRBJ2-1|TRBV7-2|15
CASSLPLAEYNEQFF
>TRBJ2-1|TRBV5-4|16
CASSPWTSTTDNEQFF
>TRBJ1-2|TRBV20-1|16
CSADRGPTTLQYGYTF
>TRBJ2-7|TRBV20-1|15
CSARFDRTAPYEQYF
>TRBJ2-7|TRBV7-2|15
CASSAYMGGQYEQYF
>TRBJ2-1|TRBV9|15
CASSPGTFSYNEQFF
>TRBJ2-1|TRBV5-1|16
CASSLGRGGPHNEQFF
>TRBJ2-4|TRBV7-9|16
CASSLDLSSAKNIQYF
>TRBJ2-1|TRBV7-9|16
CASSLFGTSRYNEQFF
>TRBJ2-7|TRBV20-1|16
CSARPQAASPSYEQYF
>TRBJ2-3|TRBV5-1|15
CASSLLGGLADTQYF
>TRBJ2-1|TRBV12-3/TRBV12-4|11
CASSPSREQFF
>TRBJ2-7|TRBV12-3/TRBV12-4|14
CASSFLQGPLKQYF
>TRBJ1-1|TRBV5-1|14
CASRADLGSTEAFF
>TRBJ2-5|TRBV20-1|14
CSAITGAPQETQYF
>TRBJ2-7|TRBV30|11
CAWSLSYEQYF
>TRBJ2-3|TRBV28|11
CARSGRDTQYF
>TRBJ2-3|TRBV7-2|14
CASTRRGGTDTQYF
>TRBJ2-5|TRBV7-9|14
CASSLETSQETQYF
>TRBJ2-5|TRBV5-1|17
CASSFSGLAGVQETQYF
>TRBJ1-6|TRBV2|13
CASGTGWNSPLHF
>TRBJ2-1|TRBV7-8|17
CASSLEIGGRASNEQFF
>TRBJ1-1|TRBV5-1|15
CASSSRGQTNTEAFF
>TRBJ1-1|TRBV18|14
CASSRGEASTEAFF
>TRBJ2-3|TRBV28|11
CASGLLDTQYF
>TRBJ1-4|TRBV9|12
CASSGKKEKLFF
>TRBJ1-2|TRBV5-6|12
CASSLGDYGYTF
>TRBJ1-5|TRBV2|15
CASSADRISNQPQHF
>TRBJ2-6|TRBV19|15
CASSTDLSGANVLTF
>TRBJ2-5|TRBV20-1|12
CSAILAQETQYF
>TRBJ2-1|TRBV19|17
CASSTGWTSGGYNEQFF
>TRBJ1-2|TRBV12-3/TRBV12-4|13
CASSSSRAGGYTF
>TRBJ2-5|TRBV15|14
CATSRDVSLETQYF
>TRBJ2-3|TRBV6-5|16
CASSYDSGSRSDTQYF